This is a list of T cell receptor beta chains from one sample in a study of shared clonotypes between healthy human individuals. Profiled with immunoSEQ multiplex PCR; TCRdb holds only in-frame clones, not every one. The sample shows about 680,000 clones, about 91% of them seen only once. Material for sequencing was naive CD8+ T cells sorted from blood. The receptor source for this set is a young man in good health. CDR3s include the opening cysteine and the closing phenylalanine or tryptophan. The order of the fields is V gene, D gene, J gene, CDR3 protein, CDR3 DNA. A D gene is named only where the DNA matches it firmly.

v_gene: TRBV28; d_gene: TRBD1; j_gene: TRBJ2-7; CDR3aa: CASSFPGTGGGSYEQYF; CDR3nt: TGTGCCAGCAGTTTCCCTGGAACAGGGGGCGGATCGTACGAGCAGTACTTC
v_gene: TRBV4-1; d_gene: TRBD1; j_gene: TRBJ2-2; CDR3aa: CASSQEIQGSTTGELFF; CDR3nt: TGCGCCAGCAGCCAAGAGATACAGGGGAGTACCACCGGGGAGCTGTTTTTT
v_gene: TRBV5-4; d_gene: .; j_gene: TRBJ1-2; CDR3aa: CASIHEEGSYGYTF; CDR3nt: TGTGCCAGCATCCACGAGGAGGGCAGCTATGGCTACACCTTC
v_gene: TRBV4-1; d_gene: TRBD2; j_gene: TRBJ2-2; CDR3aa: CASREREYTGELFF; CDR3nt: TGCGCGAGCCGTGAGCGGGAGTACACCGGGGAGCTGTTTTTT
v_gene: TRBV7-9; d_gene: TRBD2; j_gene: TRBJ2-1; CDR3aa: CASSRPSGSHNEQFF; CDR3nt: TGTGCCAGCAGCCGCCCTAGCGGGAGCCACAATGAGCAGTTCTTC
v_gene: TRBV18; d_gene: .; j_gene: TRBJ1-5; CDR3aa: CASSPARGDQPQHF; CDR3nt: TGTGCCAGCTCACCCGCGAGAGGGGATCAGCCCCAGCATTTT
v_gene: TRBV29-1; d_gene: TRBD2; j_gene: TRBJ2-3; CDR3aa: CSGTSGSTDTQYF; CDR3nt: TGCAGCGGCACTAGCGGGTCAACAGATACGCAGTATTTT
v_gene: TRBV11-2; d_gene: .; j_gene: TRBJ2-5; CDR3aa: CASSLEQNYQTQYF; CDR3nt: TGTGCCAGCAGCTTAGAACAAAACTATCAGACCCAGTACTTC
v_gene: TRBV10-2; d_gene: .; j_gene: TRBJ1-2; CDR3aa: CASSESGSAGSDGGYTF; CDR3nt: TGCGCCAGCAGTGAGTCAGGATCTGCAGGCTCCGATGGAGGCTACACCTTC
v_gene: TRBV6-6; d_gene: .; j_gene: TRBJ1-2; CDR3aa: CASSKKGAGHGYTF; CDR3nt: TGTGCCAGCAGTAAGAAAGGGGCAGGGCATGGCTACACCTTC
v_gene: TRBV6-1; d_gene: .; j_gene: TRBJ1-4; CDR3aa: CASSDYRSLTNEKLFF; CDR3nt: TGTGCCAGCAGTGATTACAGATCCCTAACTAATGAAAAACTGTTTTTT
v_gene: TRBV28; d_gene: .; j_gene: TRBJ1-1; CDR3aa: CASTWGGRADTEAFF; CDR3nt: TGTGCCAGCACCTGGGGCGGTAGGGCTGACACTGAAGCTTTCTTT
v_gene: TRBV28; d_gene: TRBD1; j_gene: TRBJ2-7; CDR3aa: CASSFRTGNEQYF; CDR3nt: TGTGCCAGCAGTTTCCGGACAGGGAACGAGCAGTACTTC
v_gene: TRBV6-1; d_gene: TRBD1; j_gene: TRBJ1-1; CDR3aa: CASSDPREGAYTEAFF; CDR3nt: TGTGCCAGCAGTGATCCCCGGGAGGGGGCATACACTGAAGCTTTCTTT
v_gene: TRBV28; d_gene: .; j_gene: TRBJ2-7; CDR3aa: CASRPQGSSYEQYF; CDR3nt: TGTGCCAGCAGACCGCAGGGAAGCTCCTACGAGCAGTACTTC